A single sample gave rise to the 13 T cell receptor beta chains below, sequenced in a study of blood T cell dynamics during melanoma immunotherapy. Time point noted: week 3, after first cycle of checkpoint inhibitor. The repertoire was sequenced with immunoSEQ multiplex PCR; TCRdb's copy has only in-frame clones and lacks some. The sample records fewer than 9,500 clones, 85% to 90% being singletons. The sequenced sample was blood, obtained from a patient treated with checkpoint blockade. These receptors were taken from a human donor with melanoma.

This sequence joins TRBV13 and TRBJ2-1, with 9 bases matching TRBD1. V shed 3 bases, J shed 0 bases, and the junction held 3 bases outside the gene matches. Germline V gene data show CDR1 as PRHDT and CDR2 as FYEKMQ (reference sequence). This CDR3 spans 16 amino acids. This chain's CDR3 is CASSFGQGNSYNEQFF. CDR3 sequence (DNA): TGTGCCAGCAGCTTCGGACAGGGGAACTCCTACAATGAGCAGTTCTTC.

The J gene is TRBJ1-1, the V gene TRBV19; no firm D call. The CDR3 runs 13 residues. The ends were cut back, 6 bases at V and 0 bases at J, with 8 bases in the middle. CDR1 is LNHDA and CDR2 is SQIVND in the germline V gene (reference sequence). This CDR3 reads CASRNQVNTEAFF. The CDR3 DNA reads as TGTGCCAGTAGAAATCAGGTGAACACTGAAGCTTTCTTT.

V is TRBV18 and J is TRBJ1-6; 10 nucleotides line up with TRBD1. The CDR3 consists of 16 residues. Trimming at V came to 4 bases and at J to 1 base, leaving 1 base not matched to a gene. Germline values: CDR1 KGHSH, CDR2 LQKENI. CDR3 nucleotide sequence: TGTGCCAGCTCACGGGACAGGGGTTCCTATAATTCACCCCTCCACTTT. It yields the protein CASSRDRGSYNSPLHF. Using reference TRBV18 and TRBJ1-6 for the parts outside the CDR3, the full variable domain is NAGVMQNPRHLVRRRGQEARLRCSPMKGHSHVYWYRQLPEEGLKFMVYLQKENIIDESGMPKERFSAEFPKEGPSILRIQQVVRGDSAAYFCASSRDRGSYNSPLHFGNGTRLTVT.

This clone was recorded once. CDR3 in DNA: TGCAGCGTTTTGGATGGTGGCTACACCTTC. This gives the protein CSVLDGGYTF. This chain uses TRBV29-1 with TRBJ1-2; no clear D gene. The CDR3 is 10 amino acids. Germline CDR1 SQVTM, CDR2 ANQGSEA. V lost 5 bases, J lost 7 bases, and 8 bases lay in between.

The chain has TRBV7-2 and TRBJ1-5, with D unclear. Trimming cost V 1 base and J 11 bases, with 15 bases left between them. The CDR3 is 14 residues long. Germline CDR1 SGHTA, CDR2 FQGNSA. CDR3 DNA sequence: TGTGCCAGCAGCTTAGTACCCCTCGAATCGGCCCAGCATTTT. It encodes CASSLVPLESAQHF.

The chain combines TRBV6-6 with TRBJ1-1, with D perhaps TRBD1 (5 bases). The CDR3 is 14 amino acids. In germline, CDR1 is MNHNY, CDR2 SVGAGI (reference sequence). Trimming removed 0 bases from V and 11 bases from J, with 16 bases in between. CDR3 DNA: TGTGCCAGCAGTTACTCGGATATGGAGGGGAGGGCTTTCTTT. The encoded protein is CASSYSDMEGRAFF.

The chain recombines TRBV19 with TRBJ2-2; TRBD1 might be the D (5 bases). Trimming took 6 bases from V and 1 from J, leaving 9 bases between them. Germline CDR1 and CDR2: LNHDA and SQIVND (reference sequence). The CDR3 totals 14 residues. The CDR3 protein is CASRGQRNTGELFF. CDR3 DNA: TGTGCCAGTAGAGGACAAAGGAACACCGGGGAGCTGTTTTTT.

The rearrangement joins TRBV10-1 to TRBJ2-7; D call uncertain. CDR1 and CDR2 (germline): WNHNN, SYGVQD (reference sequence). This CDR3 contains 13 residues. V gave up 6 bases and J gave up 6 bases, with 15 bases separating them. In DNA form, the CDR3 reads TGCGCCAGCAGGGGAAGGAGATTTTCCGAGCAGTACGTC. Protein: CASRGRRFSEQYV.

This clone has more than one count but fewer than ten. The V gene is TRBV5-5, the J gene TRBJ1-2; D remains ambiguous. CDR1 is SGHKS and CDR2 is YYEKEE in the germline V gene (reference sequence). The CDR3 runs to 17 residues. The V end was cut by 0 bases, the J end by 0 bases, with 15 bases between. The CDR3, as DNA: TGTGCCAGCAGCTTGGTAAGGCGCAGAAAAACTAACTATGGCTACACCTTC. Translating it yields CASSLVRRRKTNYGYTF.

The rearrangement joins TRBV19 to TRBJ1-2; 10 nucleotides align to TRBD1. Per germline, CDR1 LNHDA and CDR2 SQIVND (reference sequence). Trimming at V came to 4 bases and at J to 3 bases, leaving 5 bases not matched to a gene. This CDR3 is 15 amino acids long. The CDR3 reads CASSTGQGGDYGYTF. DNA of the CDR3: TGTGCCAGTAGTACCGGACAGGGGGGCGACTATGGCTACACCTTC.

This clone was seen a single time. This chain uses TRBV30 with TRBJ1-5, with D unresolved. Trimming pared 0 bases from V and 0 bases from J, leaving 3 bases between. Per germline, CDR1 GTSNPN and CDR2 SVGIG (reference sequence). This CDR3 is 13 amino acids long. The CDR3 DNA reads as TGTGCCTGGAGTGTAAGTAGCAATCAGCCCCAGCATTTT. Its protein is CAWSVSSNQPQHF.

This clone showed up just once. The chain recombines TRBV4-2 with TRBJ1-2; 7 bases agree with TRBD1. Germline trimming cut 3 bases from V and 2 bases from J; bases unmatched to any gene: 6. The CDR3 sequence is 15 residues long. Germline V gene data show CDR1 as LGHNA and CDR2 as YNFKEQ. The CDR3 DNA reads as TGTGCCAGCAGCCAGGGGGGACAGCCCAACTATGGCTACACCTTC. Its protein product is CASSQGGQPNYGYTF.

V gene TRBV5-1 combines with J gene TRBJ1-2, with a weak D call TRBD1 (5 bases). Trimming took off 7 bases at V and 2 bases at J, with 15 bases between the two ends. CDR1 is SGHRS, CDR2 YFSETQ, per germline. This CDR3 is built from 14 residues. The CDR3, as DNA: TGCGCCAGCTCTTTGGGGGGTGCGAACTATGGCTACACCTTC. It specifies CASSLGGANYGYTF.